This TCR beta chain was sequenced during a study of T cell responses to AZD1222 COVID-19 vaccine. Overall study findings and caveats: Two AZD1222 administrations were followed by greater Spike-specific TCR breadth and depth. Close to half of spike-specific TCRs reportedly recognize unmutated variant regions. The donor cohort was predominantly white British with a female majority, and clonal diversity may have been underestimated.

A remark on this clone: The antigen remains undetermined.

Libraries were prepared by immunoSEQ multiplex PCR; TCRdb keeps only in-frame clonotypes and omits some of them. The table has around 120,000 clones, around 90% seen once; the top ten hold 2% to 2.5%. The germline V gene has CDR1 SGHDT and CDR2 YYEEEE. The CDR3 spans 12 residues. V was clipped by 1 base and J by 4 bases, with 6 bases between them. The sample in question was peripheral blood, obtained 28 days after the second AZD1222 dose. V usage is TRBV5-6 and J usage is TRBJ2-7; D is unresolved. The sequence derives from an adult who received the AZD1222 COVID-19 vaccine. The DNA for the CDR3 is TGTGCCAGCAGCTTGAGTATATACGAGCAGTACTTC. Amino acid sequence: CASSLSIYEQYF.